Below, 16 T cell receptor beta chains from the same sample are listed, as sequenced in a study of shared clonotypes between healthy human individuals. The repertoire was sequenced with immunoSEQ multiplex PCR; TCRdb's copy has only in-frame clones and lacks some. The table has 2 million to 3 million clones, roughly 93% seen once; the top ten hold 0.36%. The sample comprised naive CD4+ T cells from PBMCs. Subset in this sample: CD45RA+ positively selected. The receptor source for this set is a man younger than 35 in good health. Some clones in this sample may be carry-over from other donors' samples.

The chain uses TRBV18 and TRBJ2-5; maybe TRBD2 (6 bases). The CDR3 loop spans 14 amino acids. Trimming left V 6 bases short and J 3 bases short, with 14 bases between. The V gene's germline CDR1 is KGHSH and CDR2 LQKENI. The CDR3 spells CASSRGIAEETQYF. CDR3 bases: TGTGCCAGCTCTAGGGGAATAGCGGAAGAGACCCAGTACTTC.

CDR3 residues: CASSPLPRENEKLFF. CDR3 DNA: TGTGCCAGCAGCCCTCTACCGAGGGAGAATGAAAAACTGTTTTTT. V is TRBV7-9 and J is TRBJ1-4; no clear D. Germline loops: CDR1 SEHNR, CDR2 FQNEAQ (reference sequence). This CDR3 has 15 residues. The V end lost 5 bases, the J end lost 5 bases, and 15 bases lay between the germline ends.

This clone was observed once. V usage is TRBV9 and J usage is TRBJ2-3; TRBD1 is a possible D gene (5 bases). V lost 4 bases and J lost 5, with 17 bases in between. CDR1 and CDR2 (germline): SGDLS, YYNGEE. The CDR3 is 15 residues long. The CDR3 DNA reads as TGTGCCAGCAGCCAATCGGGCAGGGCCAGAGATACGCAGTATTTT. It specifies CASSQSGRARDTQYF.

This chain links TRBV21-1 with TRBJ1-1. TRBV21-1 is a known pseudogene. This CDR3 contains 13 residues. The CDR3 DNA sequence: TGTGCCAGCAGCAAAATCCCTGGTCCTGAAGCTTTCTTT. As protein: CASSKIPGPEAFF.

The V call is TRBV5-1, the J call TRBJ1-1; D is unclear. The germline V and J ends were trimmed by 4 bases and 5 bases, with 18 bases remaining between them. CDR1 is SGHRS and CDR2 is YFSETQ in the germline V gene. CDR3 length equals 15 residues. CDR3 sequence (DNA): TGCGCCAGCAGCCCGCGAGAACTGGGCCGGACTGAAGCTTTCTTT. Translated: CASSPRELGRTEAFF.

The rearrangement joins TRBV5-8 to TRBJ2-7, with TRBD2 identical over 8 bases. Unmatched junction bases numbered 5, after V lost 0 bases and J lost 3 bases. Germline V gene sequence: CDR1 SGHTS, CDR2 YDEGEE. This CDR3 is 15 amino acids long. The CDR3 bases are TGTGCCAGCAGCTTGGCGGCTAGCGGGTTCTACGAGCAGTACTTC. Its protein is CASSLAASGFYEQYF. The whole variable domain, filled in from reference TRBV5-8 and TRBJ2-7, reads EAGVTQSPTHLIKTRGQQATLRCSPISGHTSVYWYQQALGLGLQFLLWYDEGEERNRGNFPPRFSGRQFPNYSSELNVNALELEDSALYLCASSLAASGFYEQYFGPGTRLTVT.

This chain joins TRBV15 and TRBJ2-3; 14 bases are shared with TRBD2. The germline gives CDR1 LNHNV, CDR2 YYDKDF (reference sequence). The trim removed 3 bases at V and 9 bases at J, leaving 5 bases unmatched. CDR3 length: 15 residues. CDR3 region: CATSRGLAGEATQYF. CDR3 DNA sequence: TGTGCCACCAGCAGGGGACTAGCGGGAGAAGCAACGCAGTATTTT.

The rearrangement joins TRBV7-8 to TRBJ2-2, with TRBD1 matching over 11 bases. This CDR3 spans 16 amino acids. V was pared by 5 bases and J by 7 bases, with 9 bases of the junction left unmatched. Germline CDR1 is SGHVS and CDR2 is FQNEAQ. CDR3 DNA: TGTGCCAGCAGCACGGACAGGGGGCGAGGGATCGGGGAGCTGTTTTTT. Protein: CASSTDRGRGIGELFF.

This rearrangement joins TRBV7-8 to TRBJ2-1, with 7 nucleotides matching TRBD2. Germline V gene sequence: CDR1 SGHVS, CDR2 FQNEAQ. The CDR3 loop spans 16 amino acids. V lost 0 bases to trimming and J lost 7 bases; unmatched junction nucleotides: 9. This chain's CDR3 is CASSLASRGVGNEQFF. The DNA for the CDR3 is TGTGCCAGCAGCTTAGCGAGTCGGGGGGTAGGAAATGAGCAGTTCTTC.

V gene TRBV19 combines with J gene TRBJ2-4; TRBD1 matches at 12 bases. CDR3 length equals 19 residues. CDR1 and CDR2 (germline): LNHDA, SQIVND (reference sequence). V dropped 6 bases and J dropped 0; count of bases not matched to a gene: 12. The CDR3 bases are TGTGCCAGTAGCCCCTCGGGACAGGGGGCCCTGATAGCCAAAAACATTCAGTACTTC. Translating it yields CASSPSGQGALIAKNIQYF.

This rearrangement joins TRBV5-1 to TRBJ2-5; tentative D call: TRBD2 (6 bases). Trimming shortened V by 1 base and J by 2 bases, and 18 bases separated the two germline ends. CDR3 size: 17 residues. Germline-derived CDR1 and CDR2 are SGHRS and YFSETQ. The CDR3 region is CASSLFGGMEKQETQYF. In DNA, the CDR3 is TGCGCCAGCAGCTTGTTTGGCGGGATGGAGAAACAAGAGACCCAGTACTTC.

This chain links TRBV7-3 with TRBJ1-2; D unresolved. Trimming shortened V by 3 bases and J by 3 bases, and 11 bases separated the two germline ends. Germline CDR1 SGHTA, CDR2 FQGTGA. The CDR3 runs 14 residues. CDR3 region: CASSLARGDYGYTF. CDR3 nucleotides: TGTGCCAGCAGCTTGGCCCGGGGAGACTATGGCTACACCTTC.

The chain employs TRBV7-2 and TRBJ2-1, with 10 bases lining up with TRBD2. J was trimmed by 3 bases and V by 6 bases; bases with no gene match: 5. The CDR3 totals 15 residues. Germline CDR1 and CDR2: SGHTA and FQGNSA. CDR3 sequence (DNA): TGTGCCAGCAGGCTTGGACTAGCGGTCTACAATGAGCAGTTCTTC. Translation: CASRLGLAVYNEQFF.

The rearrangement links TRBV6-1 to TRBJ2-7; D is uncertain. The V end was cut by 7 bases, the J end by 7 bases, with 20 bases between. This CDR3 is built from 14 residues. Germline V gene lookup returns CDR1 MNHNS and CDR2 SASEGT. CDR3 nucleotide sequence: TGTGCCAGCAAAACCAGGTTTCTGCTGCCGGAGCAGTACTTC. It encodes CASKTRFLLPEQYF.

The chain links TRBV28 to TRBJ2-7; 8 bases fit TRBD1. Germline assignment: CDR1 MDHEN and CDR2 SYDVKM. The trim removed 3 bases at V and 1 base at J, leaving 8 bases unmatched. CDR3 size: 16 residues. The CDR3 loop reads CASSFSFRTGSYEQYF. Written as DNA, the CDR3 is TGTGCCAGCAGTTTCAGTTTCCGGACAGGGTCCTACGAGCAGTACTTC.

CDR3 amino acids: CASSVEIGRGVPDTQYF. The CDR3 DNA follows: TGTGCCAGCAGCGTAGAGATTGGGCGCGGGGTCCCAGATACGCAGTATTTT. The rearrangement joins TRBV9 to TRBJ2-3; TRBD2 might be the D (6 bases). The CDR3 has 17 amino acids. The germline V gene encodes CDR1 SGDLS and CDR2 YYNGEE. Trimming took off 0 bases at V and 4 bases at J, with 18 bases between the two ends.